The 31 T cell receptor beta chains below come from one sample, sequenced in a study of T cell responses to AZD1222 COVID-19 vaccine (dated by TCRdb to about 2021). The library was produced with the immunoSEQ multiplex PCR assay. Imported from immuneACCESS, the table was reduced by TCRdb to in-frame sequences with V and J called. These copies leave out some clones; in studies compared against another copy, an unresolved V gene accounts for under half, and the cause of the remainder is not known. The sample contains about 100,000 clones, roughly 84% of them found a single time. The top ten hold approximately 15% of the sample. The intended sense of this specimen's time point label: baseline before first vaccination. The sequencing used peripheral blood, collected on day 0 of AZD1222 vaccination. These receptors were taken from an adult in good health.

The chain employs TRBV9 and TRBJ2-7; 9 bases map to TRBD1. Germline values: CDR1 SGDLS, CDR2 YYNGEE. The CDR3 is made up of 15 amino acids. V was clipped by 5 bases and J by 1 base; unmatched bases: 7. CDR3 sequence (DNA): TGTGCCAGCAGTGCCGGGACAGGGTTTTCCTACGAGCAGTACTTC. Translated, it gives CASSAGTGFSYEQYF. The variable domain in full, completed from reference TRBV9 and TRBJ2-7, reads DSGVTQTPKHLITATGQRVTLRCSPRSGDLSVYWYQQSLDQGLQFLIQYYNGEERAKGNILERFSAQQFPDLHSELNLSSLELGDSALYFCASSAGTGFSYEQYFGPGTRLTVT.

The rearrangement links TRBV2 to TRBJ1-1; TRBD1 agrees at 11 bases. The CDR3 length is 13 residues. The germline V gene has CDR1 SNHLY and CDR2 FYNNEI. V was clipped by 9 bases and J by 11 bases; unmatched bases: 11. CDR3 region: CARKGQGAFRAFF. CDR3 bases: TGTGCCAGAAAAGGACAGGGGGCGTTCAGGGCTTTCTTT.

The chain uses TRBV5-1 and TRBJ2-3, with 11 bases fitting TRBD2. From germline, CDR1 is SGHRS and CDR2 YFSETQ. The CDR3 sequence is 17 residues long. Losses at the gene ends were 2 bases for V and 2 bases for J; bases not matched to a gene: 7. CDR3 loop: CASSFGGTSGPTDTQYF. The DNA for the CDR3 is TGCGCCAGCAGCTTTGGCGGGACTAGCGGCCCCACAGATACGCAGTATTTT.

This clone occurred once. This chain connects TRBV28 to TRBJ2-6; D unclear. V dropped 6 bases and J dropped 1 base, with 10 bases sitting between them. This CDR3 has 15 amino acids. The germline V gene has CDR1 MDHEN and CDR2 SYDVKM. The CDR3 coding sequence is TGTGCCAGCAGCCCTATGGGGTCTGGGGCCAACGTCCTGACTTTC. Translated, it gives CASSPMGSGANVLTF. Looking up the rest from reference TRBV28 and TRBJ2-6 gives the full variable domain: DVKVTQSSRYLVKRTGEKVFLECVQDMDHENMFWYRQDPGLGLRLIYFSYDVKMKEKGDIPEGYSVSREKKERFSLILESASTNQTSMYLCASSPMGSGANVLTFGAGSRLTVL.

This clone was detected only once. The chain links TRBV7-9 to TRBJ1-1; 12 nucleotides agree with TRBD1. V was pared by 4 bases and J by 1 base, with 13 bases of the junction left unmatched. Germline CDR1 reads SEHNR; CDR2 reads FQNEAQ (reference sequence). This CDR3 has 19 amino acids. The CDR3 coding sequence is TGTGCCAGCAGCTCCCCCTGGGGACAGGGGGCTTCCAAGAACACTGAAGCTTTCTTT. Translated: CASSSPWGQGASKNTEAFF.

This sequence joins TRBV19 and TRBJ2-7; 9 nucleotides align to TRBD1. CDR1 and CDR2 (germline): LNHDA, SQIVND (reference sequence). The CDR3 contains 15 residues. Trimming removed 5 bases from V and 6 bases from J; junction bases left unmatched: 11. CDR3 residues: CASSQVGTGLGEQYF. In DNA form, the CDR3 reads TGTGCCAGTAGTCAAGTCGGGACAGGGTTAGGCGAGCAGTACTTC.

The chain couples TRBV5-1 to TRBJ2-3; D is ambiguous. Germline-derived CDR1 and CDR2 are SGHRS and YFSETQ. V was trimmed by 6 bases and J by 0 bases, leaving 14 bases between them. The CDR3 sequence is 15 residues long. The CDR3 DNA reads as TGCGCCAGCACGTTTCAGGAATTGAGCACAGATACGCAGTATTTT. This translates into CASTFQELSTDTQYF.

V is TRBV15 and J is TRBJ1-6; possible D gene TRBD1, 5 bases. There are 13 residues in the CDR3. CDR1 and CDR2 (germline): LNHNV, YYDKDF (reference sequence). The V gene lost 7 bases and the J gene lost 10 bases, with 14 bases spanning the gap. The CDR3 region has the DNA TGTGCCACCATCCCTAGGGGACGATCACCCCTCCACTTT. Translation gives CATIPRGRSPLHF.

This clone was observed once. The V gene is TRBV15, the J gene TRBJ2-1; the D call may be TRBD1 or TRBD2 (6 bases each). V gave up 4 bases and J gave up 8 bases, with 21 bases separating them. The germline V gene has CDR1 LNHNV and CDR2 YYDKDF (reference sequence). The CDR3 runs to 16 residues. This CDR3 reads CATSTLGGRGLDEQFF. CDR3 bases: TGTGCCACCAGCACCCTAGGGGGGAGAGGCTTGGATGAGCAGTTCTTC.

The J gene is TRBJ2-7, the V gene TRBV5-1; no clear D. The CDR3 loop spans 13 amino acids. The V gene's germline CDR1 is SGHRS and CDR2 YFSETQ. Trimming pared 0 bases from V and 2 bases from J, leaving 6 bases between. The DNA of the CDR3 is TGCGCCAGCAGCTTGGACAGAACCTACGAGCAGTACTTC. Encoded protein: CASSLDRTYEQYF.

The rearrangement joins TRBV25-1 to TRBJ1-6; 7 positions match TRBD1. This CDR3 comprises 13 residues. The germline V gene has CDR1 MGHDK and CDR2 SYGVNS. The DNA of the CDR3 is TGTGCTGGCCGACAGGGATGGAATTCACCCCTCCACTTT. Translating it yields CAGRQGWNSPLHF.

A single count supports this clone. This chain links TRBV7-3 with TRBJ2-7; 7 bases are a match to TRBD2. The CDR3 consists of 13 residues. Germline-derived CDR1 and CDR2 are SGHTA and FQGTGA. The V segment lost 4 bases and the J segment 7 bases; nucleotides outside the gene matches: 7. The CDR3 DNA sequence: TGTGCCAGCAGCTCGTATAGCGGGCAGGAGCAGTACTTC. This sequence encodes CASSSYSGQEQYF.

The chain couples TRBV2 to TRBJ1-1; tentatively, D is TRBD1 (6 bases). With 6 bases removed from V and 1 base from J, the gap between germline ends came to 12 bases. CDR1 and CDR2 (germline): SNHLY, FYNNEI. There are 14 residues in the CDR3. The DNA of the CDR3 is TGTGCCAGCAGCAACAGGGTCGGGAACACTGAAGCTTTCTTT. It is translated as CASSNRVGNTEAFF. The full variable domain, in which reference TRBV2 and TRBJ1-1 provide the parts outside the CDR3, is EPEVTQTPSHQVTQMGQEVILRCVPISNHLYFYWYRQILGQKVEFLVSFYNNEISEKSEIFDDQFSVERPDGSNFTLKIRSTKLEDSAMYFCASSNRVGNTEAFFGQGTRLTVV.

Note on this clone: The junction differs from germline at one of its ends, possibly a read error. The chain couples TRBV27 to TRBJ1-5; no definite D call. The CDR3 sequence is 13 residues long. Germline CDR1 and CDR2: MNHEY and SMNVEV (reference sequence). DNA for the CDR3: TGTGCCAGCAGTTTATATAGCGATCAGCCCCAGCATTTT. This sequence encodes CASSLYSDQPQHF.

This chain joins TRBV15 and TRBJ2-7; 7 bases are shared with TRBD2. With 2 bases clipped from V and 5 bases from J, the junction kept 9 bases outside the gene matches. CDR1 and CDR2 (germline): LNHNV, YYDKDF (reference sequence). CDR3 length: 15 residues. The CDR3 bases are TGTGCCACCAGCAGACGGACTAGTACTATCCACGAGCAGTACTTC. Its translation: CATSRRTSTIHEQYF.

The V call is TRBV6-2 or TRBV6-3, the J call TRBJ2-3; D not resolved. CDR1 is MNHEY, CDR2 SVGEGT, per germline. V lost 4 bases and J lost 0, with 14 bases in between. The CDR3 loop spans 16 amino acids. The CDR3 DNA reads TGTGCCAGCAGTTTGGCGTCACTGATCAGCACAGATACGCAGTATTTT. The encoded protein is CASSLASLISTDTQYF.

The chain joins TRBV5-4 to TRBJ1-1; D is possibly TRBD1 (6 bases). The length of the CDR3 is 13 residues. Germline lookup yields CDR1 SGHNT and CDR2 YYREEE (reference sequence). The V gene lost 3 bases and the J gene lost 8 bases, with 14 bases spanning the gap. CDR3 region: CASSWGASLEAFF. The CDR3 DNA is TGTGCCAGCAGCTGGGGGGCGTCATTAGAAGCTTTCTTT.

This clone has just a few counts. The V call is TRBV7-9, the J call TRBJ1-1, with D unresolved. The CDR3 runs to 13 residues. Germline CDR1 and CDR2: SEHNR and FQNEAQ (reference sequence). V lost 5 bases and J lost 6, with 13 bases in between. The CDR3 DNA reads as TGTGCCAGCAGCGTACAATCCCACCCTGAAGCTTTCTTT. Translating it yields CASSVQSHPEAFF.

This clone was picked up a small number of times. V usage is TRBV10-1 and J usage is TRBJ2-1; perhaps TRBD2 as D (5 bases). V shed 6 bases and J shed 9 bases, with 24 bases lying between them. The CDR3 consists of 16 residues. CDR1 and CDR2 from the germline V gene are WNHNN and SYGVQD (reference sequence). The CDR3 DNA reads as TGCGCCAGCAGCGCCGACACTAGTGTTTGGTTCAGTGAGCAGTTCTTC. The encoded protein is CASSADTSVWFSEQFF.

The J gene is TRBJ2-7, the V gene TRBV9; TRBD1 or TRBD2 may be the D gene (5 bases each). Germline CDR1 is SGDLS and CDR2 is YYNGEE. The CDR3 is 15 residues long. V was shortened by 4 bases and J by 2 bases, with 16 bases between the two germline ends. The CDR3: CASSSHPGPTYEQYF. The CDR3 coding sequence is TGTGCCAGCAGCTCTCACCCGGGACCGACCTACGAGCAGTACTTC.

The chain uses TRBV6-5 and TRBJ1-5; 11 nucleotides match TRBD1. This CDR3 has 15 amino acids. CDR1 and CDR2 from the germline V gene are MNHEY and SVGAGI. V lost 6 bases, J lost 6 bases, and 7 bases stayed unmatched. CDR3 sequence (DNA): TGTGCCAGCAGAAGAACCGGGACAGGGGGTCAGCCCCAGCATTTT. Encoded protein: CASRRTGTGGQPQHF.

The chain combines TRBV3-1 (or the pseudogene TRBV3-2) with TRBJ2-1, with 11 bases that match TRBD2. CDR1 and CDR2 (germline): LGHDT, YNNKEL (reference sequence). With 1 base clipped from V and 7 bases from J, the junction kept 3 bases outside the gene matches. This CDR3 comprises 15 residues. The CDR3 nucleotides are TGTGCCAGCAGCCAAGTTGTAGCGGGAGGGAATGAGCAGTTCTTC. This codes for CASSQVVAGGNEQFF.

This clone is a singleton in its sample. This chain links TRBV7-8 with TRBJ1-2, with 7 bases aligning to TRBD1. The junction had 10 bases not matched to a gene; V was cut back by 8 bases and J by 4 bases. CDR1 and CDR2 from the germline V gene are SGHVS and FQNEAQ. The CDR3 has 14 amino acids. The CDR3 sequence is CASRGQADGYGYTF. The CDR3 bases are TGTGCCAGCCGAGGACAGGCAGACGGCTATGGCTACACCTTC.

The rearrangement joins TRBV30 to TRBJ1-2; D is unresolved. V was pared by 1 base and J by 5 bases, with 5 bases between. The CDR3 is 11 residues long. Germline V gene lookup returns CDR1 GTSNPN and CDR2 SVGIG (reference sequence). The CDR3 is CAWSGSYGYTF. In nucleotides, the CDR3 is TGTGCCTGGAGTGGCAGTTATGGCTACACCTTC.

The chain combines TRBV9 with TRBJ2-5; weak D call: TRBD2 (5 bases). The CDR3 consists of 14 residues. V was shortened by 0 bases and J by 5 bases, with 11 bases between the two germline ends. Germline V gene sequence: CDR1 SGDLS, CDR2 YYNGEE. CDR3 region: CASSVAVQRETQYF. In DNA, the CDR3 is TGTGCCAGCAGCGTAGCCGTTCAGCGGGAGACCCAGTACTTC.

The chain is built from TRBV10-1 and TRBJ1-1; D uncertain. Germline V lookup: CDR1 WNHNN, CDR2 SYGVQD (reference sequence). CDR3 length: 13 amino acids. V was clipped by 4 bases and J by 0 bases, with 6 bases between them. CDR3 coding DNA: TGCGCCAGCAGTGTGAGTATGAACACTGAAGCTTTCTTT. The encoded protein is CASSVSMNTEAFF.

The chain uses TRBV11-3 and TRBJ2-2; D possibly corresponds to TRBD1 (6 bases). In germline, CDR1 is SGHNT, CDR2 YENEEA. The CDR3 covers 13 residues. V was shortened by 3 bases and J by 6 bases, with 8 bases between the two germline ends. The CDR3 sequence: CASSFGGAGELFF. DNA for the CDR3: TGTGCCAGCAGCTTTGGGGGCGCCGGGGAGCTGTTTTTT.

A few counts support this clone. The chain links TRBV6-1 to TRBJ1-4; 8 nucleotides agree with TRBD1. The CDR3 extends over 16 amino acids. Trimming took 1 base from V and 1 from J; bases not matched to a gene: 2. CDR1 MNHNS and CDR2 SASEGT come from the germline V gene. The CDR3 DNA reads TGTGCCAGCAGTGAAGGGACAGGGCGAACTAATGAAAAACTGTTTTTT. Translated: CASSEGTGRTNEKLFF.

This chain joins TRBV5-5 and TRBJ2-1, with 10 bases that match TRBD2. J lost 8 bases, V lost 3 bases, and 11 bases had no gene match. The CDR3 runs to 16 residues. Germline V gene data show CDR1 as SGHKS and CDR2 as YYEKEE (reference sequence). In DNA form, the CDR3 reads TGTGCCAGCAGCTACGCACCTAGCGGGAGTATACATGAGCAGTTCTTC. It yields the protein CASSYAPSGSIHEQFF.

This chain connects TRBV7-6 to TRBJ1-3, with unresolved D. Trimming took off 0 bases at V and 0 bases at J, with 9 bases between the two ends. Germline V lookup: CDR1 SGHVS, CDR2 FNYEAQ. The CDR3 runs to 16 residues. The CDR3 sequence is CASSLAARISGNTIYF. CDR3 sequence (DNA): TGTGCCAGCAGCTTAGCGGCCCGGATCTCTGGAAACACCATATATTTT.

The chain recombines TRBV28 with TRBJ1-1; 8 bases align to TRBD1. Germline V gives CDR1 MDHEN, CDR2 SYDVKM. The length of the CDR3 is 14 residues. V was clipped by 6 bases and J by 3 bases; unmatched bases: 6. The CDR3 DNA reads TGTGCCAGCAGCCCCGGGACAGGACACACTGAAGCTTTCTTT. It encodes CASSPGTGHTEAFF.